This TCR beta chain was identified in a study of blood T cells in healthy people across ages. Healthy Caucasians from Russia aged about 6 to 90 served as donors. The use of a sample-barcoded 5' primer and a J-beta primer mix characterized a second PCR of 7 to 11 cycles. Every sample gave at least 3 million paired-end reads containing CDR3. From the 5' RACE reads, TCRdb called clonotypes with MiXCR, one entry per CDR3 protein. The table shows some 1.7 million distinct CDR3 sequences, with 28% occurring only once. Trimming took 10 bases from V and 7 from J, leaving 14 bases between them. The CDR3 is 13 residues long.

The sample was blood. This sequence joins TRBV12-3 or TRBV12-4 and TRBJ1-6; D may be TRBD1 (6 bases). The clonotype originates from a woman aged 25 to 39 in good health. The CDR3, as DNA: TGTGCCACCGCCCAAGGGGGGAATTCACCCCTCCACTTT. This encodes CATAQGGNSPLHF.